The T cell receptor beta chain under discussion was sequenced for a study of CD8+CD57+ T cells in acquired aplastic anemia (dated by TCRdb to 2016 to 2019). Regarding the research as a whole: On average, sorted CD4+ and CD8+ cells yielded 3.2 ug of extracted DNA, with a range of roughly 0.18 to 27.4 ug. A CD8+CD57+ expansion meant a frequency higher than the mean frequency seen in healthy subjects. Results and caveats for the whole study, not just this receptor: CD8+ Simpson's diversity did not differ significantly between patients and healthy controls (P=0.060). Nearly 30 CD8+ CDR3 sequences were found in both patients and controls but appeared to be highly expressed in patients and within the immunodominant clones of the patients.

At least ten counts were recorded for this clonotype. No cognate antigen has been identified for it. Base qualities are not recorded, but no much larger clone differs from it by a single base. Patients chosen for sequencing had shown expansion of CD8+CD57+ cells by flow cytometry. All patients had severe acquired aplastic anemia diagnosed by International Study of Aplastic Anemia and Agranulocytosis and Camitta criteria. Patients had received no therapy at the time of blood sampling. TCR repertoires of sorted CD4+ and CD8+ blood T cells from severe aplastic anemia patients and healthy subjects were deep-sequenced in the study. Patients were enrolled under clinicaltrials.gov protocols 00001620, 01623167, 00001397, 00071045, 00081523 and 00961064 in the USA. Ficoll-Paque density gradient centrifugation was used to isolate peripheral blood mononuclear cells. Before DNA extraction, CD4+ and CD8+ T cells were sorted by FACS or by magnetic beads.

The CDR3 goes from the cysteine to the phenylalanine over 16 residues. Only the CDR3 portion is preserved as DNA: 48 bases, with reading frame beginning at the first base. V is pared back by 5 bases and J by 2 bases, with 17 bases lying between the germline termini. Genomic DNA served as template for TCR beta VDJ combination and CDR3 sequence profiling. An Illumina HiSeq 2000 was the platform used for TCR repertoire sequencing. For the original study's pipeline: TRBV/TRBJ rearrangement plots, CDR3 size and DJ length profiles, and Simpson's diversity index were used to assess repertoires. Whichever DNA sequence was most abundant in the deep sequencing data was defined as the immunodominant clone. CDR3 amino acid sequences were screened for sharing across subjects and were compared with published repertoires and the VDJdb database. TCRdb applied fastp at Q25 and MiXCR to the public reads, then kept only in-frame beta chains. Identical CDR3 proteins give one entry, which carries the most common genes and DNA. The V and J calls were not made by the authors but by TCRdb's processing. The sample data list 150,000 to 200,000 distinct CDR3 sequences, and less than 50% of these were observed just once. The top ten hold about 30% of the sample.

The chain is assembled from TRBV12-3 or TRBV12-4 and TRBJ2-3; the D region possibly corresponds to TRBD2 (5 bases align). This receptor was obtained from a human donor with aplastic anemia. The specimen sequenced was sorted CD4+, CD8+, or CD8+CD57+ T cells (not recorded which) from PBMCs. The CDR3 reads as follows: CASSPSSISFTDTQYF. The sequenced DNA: TGTGCCAGCAGTCCTTCTAGCATTTCATTCACAGATACGCAGTATTTT.